The T cell receptor (beta chain) under discussion was sequenced for a study of blood T cell repertoires in COVID-19. Study details: The cDNA or gDNA used as material had been derived from T cells, B-cell-depleted T cells, or PBMCs.

V lost 5 bases, J lost 7 bases, and 8 bases stayed unmatched. CDR3 size: 15 residues. Germline V gene sequence: CDR1 SGHNT, CDR2 YYREEE (reference sequence). This clone has a handful of counts. TCRdb's copy holds only in-frame clones and misses some; the assay was immunoSEQ multiplex PCR. Of about 300,000 clones listed, around four fifths are singletons. Sequencing was carried out using peripheral blood. This receptor was identified in a woman in her forties or fifties with acute or convalescent COVID-19. The J gene is TRBJ1-6, the V gene TRBV5-4; 8 bases map to TRBD1. The CDR3 loop reads CASRYQGAGNSPLHF. DNA of the CDR3: TGTGCCAGCAGATACCAGGGGGCGGGAAATTCACCCCTCCACTTT.